The clone carrying this TCR beta chain was counted many times. Its specificity is unknown. TCRdb used MiXCR to reprocess the 5' RACE reads, holding one entry per CDR3 protein. The table lists 250,000 or so distinct CDR3 sequences, approximately 10% of them singletons. This entry comes from a study of CD8 T cells in ankylosing spondylitis. The study, taken as a whole, reports: Blood from ankylosing spondylitis patients appeared to carry a characteristic roughly 8-variant TCR beta motif. Clones tied to disease were said to be significantly enriched in matched ankylosing spondylitis synovial fluid.

V trimming: 4 bases; J trimming: 6 bases; junction bases outside the gene matches: 11. Germline V gene lookup returns CDR1 SGDLS and CDR2 YYNGEE. The CDR3 consists of 16 residues. This clonotype originated in a male donor with ankylosing spondylitis or in good health (not recorded which). The V gene is TRBV9, the J gene TRBJ2-2, with 8 bases identical to TRBD2. The sequenced sample consisted of blood, either unsorted or a sorted T cell fraction (not recorded which). CDR3 in DNA: TGTGCCAGCAGCTCCGAGTCGGGAGGGTTGGCCGGGGAGCTGTTTTTT. Translating it yields CASSSESGGLAGELFF.